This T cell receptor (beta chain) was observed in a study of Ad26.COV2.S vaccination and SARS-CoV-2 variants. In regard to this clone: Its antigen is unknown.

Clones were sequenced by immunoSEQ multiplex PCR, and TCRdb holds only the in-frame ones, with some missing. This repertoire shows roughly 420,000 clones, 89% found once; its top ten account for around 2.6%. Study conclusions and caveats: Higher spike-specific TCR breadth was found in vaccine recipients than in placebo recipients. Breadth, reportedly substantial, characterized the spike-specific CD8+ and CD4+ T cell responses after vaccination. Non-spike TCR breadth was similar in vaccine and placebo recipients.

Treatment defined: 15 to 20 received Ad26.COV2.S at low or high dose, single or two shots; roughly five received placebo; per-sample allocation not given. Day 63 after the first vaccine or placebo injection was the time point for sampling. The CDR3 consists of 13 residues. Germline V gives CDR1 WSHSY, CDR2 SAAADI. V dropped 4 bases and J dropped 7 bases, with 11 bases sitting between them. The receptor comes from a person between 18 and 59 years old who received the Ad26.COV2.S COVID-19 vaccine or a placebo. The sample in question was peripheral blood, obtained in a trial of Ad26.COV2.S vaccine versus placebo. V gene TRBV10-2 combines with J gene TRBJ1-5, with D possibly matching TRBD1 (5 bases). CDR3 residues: CASSGQNGQPQHF. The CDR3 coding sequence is TGCGCCAGCAGTGGACAGAATGGGCAGCCCCAGCATTTT.